This TCR beta chain was sequenced in a study of T-cell reconstitution after alpha-beta-depleted transplantation in children. Regarding the study as a whole: T-cell numbers and diversity, one year after transplant, stemmed largely from T cells that were newly produced. Several hundred rapidly expanded clones from non-depleted graft cells reportedly supplied alpha-beta T cells about two months post-transplant. At day 60, the high TCRbeta diversity found in some patients originated from recipient T cells and thymic progenitors that had survived.

The CDR3 contains 14 residues. Germline V gene lookup returns CDR1 SGHDT and CDR2 YYEEEE. V shed 3 bases, J shed 1 base, and the junction held 4 bases outside the gene matches. Unique molecular identifiers tagged the TCRbeta library. TCRdb reprocessed the PCR reads with MiXCR, giving one entry per CDR3 protein. Of approximately 170,000 distinct CDR3 sequences detected, 11% appear once; the ten largest clones hold roughly an eighth. This clonotype was observed many times. What it binds is unknown. This receptor was obtained from a boy younger than 10 with acute myeloid leukemia, due to receive a stem cell transplant. The sample in question was PBMCs, obtained before TCRalphabeta/CD19-depleted stem cell transplant. The chain links TRBV5-6 to TRBJ2-7, with TRBD1 identical over 7 bases. The DNA of the CDR3 is TGTGCCAGCAGCTCCGGGACAGCTTCCTACGAGCAGTACTTC. It is translated as CASSSGTASYEQYF.